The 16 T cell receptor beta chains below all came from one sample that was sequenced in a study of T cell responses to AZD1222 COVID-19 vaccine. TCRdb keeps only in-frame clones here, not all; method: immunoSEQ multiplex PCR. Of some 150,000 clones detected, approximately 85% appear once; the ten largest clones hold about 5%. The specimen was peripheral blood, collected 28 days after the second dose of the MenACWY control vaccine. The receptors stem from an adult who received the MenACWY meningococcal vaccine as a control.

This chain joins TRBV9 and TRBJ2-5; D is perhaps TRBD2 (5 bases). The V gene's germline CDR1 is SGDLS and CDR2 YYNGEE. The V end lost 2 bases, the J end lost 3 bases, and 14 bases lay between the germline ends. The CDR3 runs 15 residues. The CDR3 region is CASSVHARAEETQYF. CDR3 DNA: TGTGCCAGCAGCGTCCATGCGAGGGCAGAAGAGACCCAGTACTTC.

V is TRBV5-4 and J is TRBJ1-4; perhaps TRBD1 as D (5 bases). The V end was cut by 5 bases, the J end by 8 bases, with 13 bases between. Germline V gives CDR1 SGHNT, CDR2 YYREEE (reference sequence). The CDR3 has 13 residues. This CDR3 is CASRAGDGEKLFF. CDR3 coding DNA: TGTGCCAGCAGGGCCGGGGACGGCGAAAAACTGTTTTTT.

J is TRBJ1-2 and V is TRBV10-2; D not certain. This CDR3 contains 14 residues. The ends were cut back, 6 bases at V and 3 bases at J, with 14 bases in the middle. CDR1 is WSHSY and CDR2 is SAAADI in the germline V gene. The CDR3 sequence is CASRGQAAHYGYTF. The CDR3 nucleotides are TGCGCCAGCAGAGGGCAGGCAGCCCACTATGGCTACACCTTC.

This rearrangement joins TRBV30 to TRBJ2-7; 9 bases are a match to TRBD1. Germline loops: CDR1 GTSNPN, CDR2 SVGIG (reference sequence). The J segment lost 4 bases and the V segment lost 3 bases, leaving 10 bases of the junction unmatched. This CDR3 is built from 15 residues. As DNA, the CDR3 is TGTGCCTGGAGAGATAAGGGACAGGGTCAGTACGAGCAGTACTTC. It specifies CAWRDKGQGQYEQYF.

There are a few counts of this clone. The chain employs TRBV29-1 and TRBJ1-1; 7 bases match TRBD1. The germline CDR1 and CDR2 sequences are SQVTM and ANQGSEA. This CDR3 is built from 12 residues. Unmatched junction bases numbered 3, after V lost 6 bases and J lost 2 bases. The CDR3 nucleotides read TGCAGCGTGGGACAGACCAACACTGAAGCTTTCTTT. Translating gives CSVGQTNTEAFF.

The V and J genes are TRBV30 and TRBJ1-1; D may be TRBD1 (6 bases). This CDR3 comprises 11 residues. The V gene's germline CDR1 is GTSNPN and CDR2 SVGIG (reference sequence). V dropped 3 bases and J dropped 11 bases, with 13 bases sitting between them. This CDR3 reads CAWRGTGSAFF. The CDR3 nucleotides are TGTGCCTGGAGAGGAACAGGGAGTGCTTTCTTT. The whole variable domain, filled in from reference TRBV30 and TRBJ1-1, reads SQTIHQWPATLVQPVGSPLSLECTVEGTSNPNLYWYRQAAGRGLQLLFYSVGIGQISSEVPQNLSASRPQDRQFILSSKKLLLSDSGFYLCAWRGTGSAFFGQGTRLTVV.

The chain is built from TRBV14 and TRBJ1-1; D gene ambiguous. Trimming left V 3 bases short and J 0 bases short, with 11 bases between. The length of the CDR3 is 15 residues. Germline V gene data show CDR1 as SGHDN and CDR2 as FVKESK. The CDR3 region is CASSQWNSMNTEAFF. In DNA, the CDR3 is TGTGCCAGCAGCCAGTGGAACTCTATGAACACTGAAGCTTTCTTT.

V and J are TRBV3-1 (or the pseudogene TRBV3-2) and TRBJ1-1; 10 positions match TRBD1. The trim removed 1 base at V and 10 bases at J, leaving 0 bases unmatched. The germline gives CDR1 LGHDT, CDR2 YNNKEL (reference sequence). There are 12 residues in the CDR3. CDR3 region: CASSQGDRGAFF. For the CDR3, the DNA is TGTGCCAGCAGCCAAGGGGACAGGGGAGCTTTCTTT.

The CDR3, as DNA: TGTGCCAGTAGTATAGAAAGGAGAGGAGGGAGCAATCAGCCCCAGCATTTT. Protein: CASSIERRGGSNQPQHF. The rearrangement links TRBV19 to TRBJ1-5; the D is unclear. The V and J ends lost 0 bases and 1 base respectively, with 13 bases between them. Germline CDR1 reads LNHDA; CDR2 reads SQIVND (reference sequence). This CDR3 comprises 17 residues.

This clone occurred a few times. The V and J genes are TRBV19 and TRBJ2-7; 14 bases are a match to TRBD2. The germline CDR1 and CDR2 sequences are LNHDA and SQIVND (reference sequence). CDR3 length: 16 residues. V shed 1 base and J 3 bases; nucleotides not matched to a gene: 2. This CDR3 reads CASSIGLAGGHYEQYF. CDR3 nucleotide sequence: TGTGCCAGTAGTATAGGACTAGCGGGGGGGCACTACGAGCAGTACTTC.

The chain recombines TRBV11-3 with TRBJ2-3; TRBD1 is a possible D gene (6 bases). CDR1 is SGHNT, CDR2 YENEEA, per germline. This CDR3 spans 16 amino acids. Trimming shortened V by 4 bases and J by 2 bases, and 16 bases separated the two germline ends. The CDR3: CASSSPIDRLTDTQYF. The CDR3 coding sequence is TGTGCCAGCAGCTCTCCCATCGACAGGCTCACAGATACGCAGTATTTT.

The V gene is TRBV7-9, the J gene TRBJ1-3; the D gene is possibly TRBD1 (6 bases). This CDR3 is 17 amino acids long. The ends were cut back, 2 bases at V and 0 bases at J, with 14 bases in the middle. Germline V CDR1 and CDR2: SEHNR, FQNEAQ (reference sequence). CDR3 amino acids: CASSLSGGLFSGNTIYF. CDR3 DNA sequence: TGTGCCAGCAGCTTATCCGGGGGCCTATTCTCTGGAAACACCATATATTTT.

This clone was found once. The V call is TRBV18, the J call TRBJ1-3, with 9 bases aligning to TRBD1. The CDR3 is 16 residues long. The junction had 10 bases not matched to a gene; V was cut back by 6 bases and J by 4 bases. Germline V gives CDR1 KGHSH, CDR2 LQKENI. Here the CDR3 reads CASSDPGQGTGNTIYF. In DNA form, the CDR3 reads TGTGCCAGCTCGGATCCGGGACAGGGAACGGGAAACACCATATATTTT.

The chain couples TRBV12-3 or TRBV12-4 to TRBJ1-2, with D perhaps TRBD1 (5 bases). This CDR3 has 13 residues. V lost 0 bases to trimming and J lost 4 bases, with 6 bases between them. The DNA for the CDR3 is TGTGCCAGCAGTTTAGCCGGGGGCTATGGCTACACCTTC. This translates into CASSLAGGYGYTF.

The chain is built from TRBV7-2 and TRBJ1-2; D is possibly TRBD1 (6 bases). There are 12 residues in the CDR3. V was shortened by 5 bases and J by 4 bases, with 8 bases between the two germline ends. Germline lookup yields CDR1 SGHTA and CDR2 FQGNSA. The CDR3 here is CASSLDSYGYTF. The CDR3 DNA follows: TGTGCCAGCAGCCTGGACAGCTATGGCTACACCTTC.

As DNA, the CDR3 is TGTGCCAGCAGCTTAGATCTAGGGGGAGGGCCTGGTGGGACCCAGTACTTC. This encodes CASSLDLGGGPGGTQYF. V usage is TRBV11-3 and J usage is TRBJ2-5, with TRBD2 as a possible D gene (7 bases). CDR3 size: 17 residues. Germline CDR1 reads SGHNT; CDR2 reads YENEEA. V lost 0 bases to trimming and J lost 7 bases, with 21 bases between them.